This T cell receptor (beta chain) came from a study of CD8 T cells in Susac syndrome. RNA totalling roughly 0.45 to 1 ug underwent reverse transcription with random hexamers. Multiplex PCR with immunoSEQ amplified the TCR beta CDR3 across 54 Vbeta and 13 Jbeta. Via MiXCR, TCRdb re-called the immunoSEQ multiplex PCR reads, giving one row per CDR3 protein. This sample carries about 290,000 distinct CDR3 sequences, around 91% of them seen once, and the ten largest clones take 0.18%. This clonotype was obtained from a human donor with multiple sclerosis. The specimen sequenced was CD8+ T cells from PBMCs.

This CDR3 is CASSYREGQPQHF. CDR3 bases: TGTGCCAGCAGTTATCGGGAGGGTCAGCCCCAGCATTTT. The chain combines TRBV6-6 with TRBJ1-5; D not certain. The germline V gene encodes CDR1 MNHNY and CDR2 SVGAGI (reference sequence). The V gene lost 3 bases and the J gene lost 6 bases, with 9 bases spanning the gap. This CDR3 spans 13 amino acids.